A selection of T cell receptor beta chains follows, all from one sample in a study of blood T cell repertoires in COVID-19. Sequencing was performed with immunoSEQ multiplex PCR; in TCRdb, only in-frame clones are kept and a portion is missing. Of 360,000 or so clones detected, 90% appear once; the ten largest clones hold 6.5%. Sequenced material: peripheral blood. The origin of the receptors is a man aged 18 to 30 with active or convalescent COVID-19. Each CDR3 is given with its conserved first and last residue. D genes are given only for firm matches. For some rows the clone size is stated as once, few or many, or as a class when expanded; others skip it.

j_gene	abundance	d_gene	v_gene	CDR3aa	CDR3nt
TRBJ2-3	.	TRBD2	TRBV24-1	CATSDPIPGTSGSTDTQYF	TGTGCCACCAGTGACCCAATCCCCGGGACTAGCGGGAGTACAGATACGCAGTATTTT
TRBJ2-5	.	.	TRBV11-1	CASRGGRNQETQYF	TGTGCCAGCAGAGGGGGACGGAACCAAGAGACCCAGTACTTC
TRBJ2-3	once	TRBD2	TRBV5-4	CASSYPLAGVGDTQYF	TGTGCCAGCAGCTACCCACTAGCGGGAGTAGGAGATACGCAGTATTTT
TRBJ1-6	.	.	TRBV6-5	CASSRETGNSPLHF	TGTGCCAGCAGTCGCGAAACAGGGAATTCACCCCTCCACTTT
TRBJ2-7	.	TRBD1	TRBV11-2	CASSRGSGTVSYEQYF	TGTGCCAGCAGCCGCGGTTCGGGGACAGTCTCCTACGAGCAGTACTTC
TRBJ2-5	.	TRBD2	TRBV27	CASSKGLAGGPETQYF	TGTGCCAGCAGCAAAGGACTAGCGGGGGGTCCGGAGACCCAGTACTTC
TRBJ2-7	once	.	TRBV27	CASSKPGLQYREQYF	TGTGCCAGCAGTAAACCGGGACTCCAATATCGGGAGCAGTACTTC
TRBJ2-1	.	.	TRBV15	CATSISGGPSNEQFF	TGTGCCACCAGCATTAGCGGAGGGCCTAGTAATGAGCAGTTCTTC
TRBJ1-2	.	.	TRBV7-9	CASSLGGPYGYTF	TGTGCCAGCAGCTTAGGCGGTCCCTATGGCTACACCTTC
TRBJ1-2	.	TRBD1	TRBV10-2	CASSNTGDYGYTF	TGCGCCAGCAGTAATACAGGGGACTATGGCTACACCTTC
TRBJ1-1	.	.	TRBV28	CASVGAENTEAFF	TGTGCCAGCGTTGGGGCGGAGAACACTGAAGCTTTCTTT
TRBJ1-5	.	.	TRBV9	CASSVTGTGQPQHF	TGTGCCAGCAGCGTAACAGGGACGGGTCAGCCCCAGCATTTT
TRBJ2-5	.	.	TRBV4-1	CASSDPGAQETQYF	TGCGCCAGCAGCGATCCAGGGGCCCAAGAGACCCAGTACTTC
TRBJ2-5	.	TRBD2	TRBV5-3	CARSIGLELQETQYF	TGTGCCAGAAGCATCGGACTAGAACTCCAAGAGACCCAGTACTTC
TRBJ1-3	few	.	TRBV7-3	CASSLTSGQLRNTIYF	TGTGCCAGCAGCTTAACATCAGGACAGCTGAGAAACACCATATATTTT
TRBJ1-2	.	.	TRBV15	CATSRDRGPTGGGYTF	TGTGCCACCAGCAGAGATCGTGGGCCCACCGGGGGTGGCTACACCTTC
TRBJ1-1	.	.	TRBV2	CASSDRLTEAFF	TGTGCCAGCAGTGACAGGTTAACTGAAGCTTTCTTT
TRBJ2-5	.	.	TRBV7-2	CASRFGIQETQYF	TGTGCCAGCAGGTTCGGGATCCAAGAGACCCAGTACTTC
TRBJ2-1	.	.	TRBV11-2	CASSLDPPFVTSRFYEQFF	TGTGCCAGCAGCTTAGATCCCCCATTTGTCACCTCTAGATTTTATGAGCAGTTCTTC
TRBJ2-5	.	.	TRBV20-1	CSANSLETQYF	TGCAGTGCTAACTCACTAGAGACCCAGTACTTC
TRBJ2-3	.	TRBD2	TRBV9	CASSALAGGSTDTQYF	TGTGCCAGCAGCGCGTTAGCGGGAGGTAGCACAGATACGCAGTATTTT
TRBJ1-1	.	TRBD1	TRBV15	CATSRDRSRGQEAFF	TGTGCCACCAGCAGAGATAGGTCGAGGGGGCAAGAAGCTTTCTTT
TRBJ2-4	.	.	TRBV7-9	CASSRGQASHIQYF	TGTGCCAGCTCTAGGGGCCAGGCTTCTCACATTCAGTACTTC
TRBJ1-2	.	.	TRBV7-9	CASSLASGYGYTF	TGTGCCAGCAGCTTAGCGTCGGGGTACGGCTACACCTTC
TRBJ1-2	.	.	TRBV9	CASSGGASNYGYTF	TGTGCCAGCAGCGGGGGAGCCTCTAACTATGGCTACACCTTC
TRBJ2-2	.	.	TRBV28	CASSLFVGELFF	TGTGCCAGCAGTTTATTCGTCGGGGAGCTGTTTTTT
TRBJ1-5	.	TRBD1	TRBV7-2	CASSLRLGGPGYQPQHF	TGTGCCAGCAGTTTAAGGTTAGGGGGCCCAGGCTATCAGCCCCAGCATTTT
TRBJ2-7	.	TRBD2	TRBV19	CASSIVAGPSYEQYF	TGTGCCAGTAGTATAGTAGCGGGTCCCTCCTACGAGCAGTACTTC
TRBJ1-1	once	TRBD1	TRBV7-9	CASSSAQGANTEAFF	TGTGCCAGCAGCTCGGCCCAGGGGGCAAACACTGAAGCTTTCTTT
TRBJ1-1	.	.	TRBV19	CASSMAGGYTEAFF	TGTGCCAGTAGTATGGCGGGGGGCTACACTGAAGCTTTCTTT
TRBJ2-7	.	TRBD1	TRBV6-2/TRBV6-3	CASSYPDRGYEQYF	TGTGCCAGCAGTTACCCCGACAGGGGGTACGAGCAGTACTTC
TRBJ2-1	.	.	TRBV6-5	CASSYSGVEQFF	TGTGCCAGCAGTTACTCAGGGGTTGAGCAGTTCTTC
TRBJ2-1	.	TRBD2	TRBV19	CASSWTSGKYNEQFF	TGTGCCAGTAGTTGGACTAGCGGGAAATACAATGAGCAGTTCTTC
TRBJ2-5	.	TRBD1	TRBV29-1	CSYTGQGAFETQYF	TGCAGCTATACGGGACAGGGGGCTTTTGAGACCCAGTACTTC
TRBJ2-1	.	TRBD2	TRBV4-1	CASSQVTSVRGNEQFF	TGCGCCAGCAGCCAAGTGACTAGCGTACGGGGGAATGAGCAGTTCTTC
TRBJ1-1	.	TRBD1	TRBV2	CASKGQLATEAFF	TGTGCCAGCAAGGGACAGTTGGCTACTGAAGCTTTCTTT
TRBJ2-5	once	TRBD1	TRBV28	CASSYREFLDRGLETQYF	TGTGCCAGCAGTTATAGAGAGTTTCTAGACAGGGGTCTAGAGACCCAGTACTTC
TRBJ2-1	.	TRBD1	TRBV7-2	CASSLAPGGTGGGEQFF	TGTGCCAGCAGCTTAGCCCCAGGGGGGACAGGGGGCGGTGAGCAGTTCTTC
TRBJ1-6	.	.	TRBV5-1	CASSPRPGSSYNSPLHF	TGCGCCAGCAGCCCAAGACCGGGGAGCTCCTATAATTCACCCCTCCACTTT
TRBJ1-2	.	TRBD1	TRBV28	CASSSGTANYGYTF	TGTGCCAGCAGTTCCGGGACAGCGAACTATGGCTACACCTTC
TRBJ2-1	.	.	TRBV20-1	CSAFGYNEQFF	TGCAGTGCGTTCGGCTACAATGAGCAGTTCTTC
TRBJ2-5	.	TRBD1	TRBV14	CASSQLGTVKTQYF	TGTGCCAGCAGCCAGCTAGGGACAGTGAAGACCCAGTACTTC
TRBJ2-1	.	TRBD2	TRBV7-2	CASSLVSAASGRSNEQFF	TGTGCCAGCAGCTTAGTGTCTGCGGCTAGCGGGAGGAGCAATGAGCAGTTCTTC
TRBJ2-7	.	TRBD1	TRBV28	CASSPPGQIDYEQYF	TGTGCCAGCAGTCCGCCGGGACAGATTGACTACGAGCAGTACTTC
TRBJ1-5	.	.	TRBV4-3	CASSQDSRGNQPQHF	TGCGCCAGCAGCCAAGATAGCAGGGGCAATCAGCCCCAGCATTTT
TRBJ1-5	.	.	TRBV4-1	CASSQDRSTLDQPQHF	TGCGCCAGCAGCCAAGACAGGTCCACCCTCGATCAGCCCCAGCATTTT
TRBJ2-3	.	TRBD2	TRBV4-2	CASSQKREARGDTQYF	TGTGCCAGCAGCCAAAAGCGGGAGGCCCGCGGTGATACGCAGTATTTT
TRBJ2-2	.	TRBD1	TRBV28	CAANRGPITGELFF	TGTGCCGCCAACAGGGGGCCCATCACCGGGGAGCTGTTTTTT
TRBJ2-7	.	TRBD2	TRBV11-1	CASQSLGASGSYEQYF	TGTGCCAGCCAAAGCTTAGGGGCTAGCGGGAGTTACGAGCAGTACTTC
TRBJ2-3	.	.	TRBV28	CASSLGQTITDTQYF	TGTGCCAGCAGTTTAGGCCAGACTATCACAGATACGCAGTATTTT
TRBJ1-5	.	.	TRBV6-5	CASSYNSNQPQHF	TGTGCCAGCAGTTATAATAGCAATCAGCCCCAGCATTTT
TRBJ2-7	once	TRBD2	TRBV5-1	CASSVSGRAGEQYF	TGCGCCAGCAGCGTTAGCGGGAGGGCCGGCGAGCAGTACTTC
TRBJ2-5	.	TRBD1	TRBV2	CASRSGTGGVRETQYF	TGTGCCAGCAGATCCGGGACAGGGGGCGTTAGGGAGACCCAGTACTTC
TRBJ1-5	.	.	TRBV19	CASSKDRSNQPQHF	TGTGCCAGTAGTAAGGACAGAAGCAATCAGCCCCAGCATTTT